A single sample is the source of the 32 T cell receptor beta chains below, sequenced in a study of molecular identifiers for immune sequencing clone quantification. TCRdb re-called the PCR reads with MiXCR, one entry per CDR3 protein. Counted here are approximately 9,800 distinct CDR3 sequences, 15% to 20% occurring once; the ten biggest clones make up approximately 2.1%. Sequences were obtained from naive CD8+ T cells from blood, with Jurkat cell RNA spiked in. Indicated subset: FACS-sorted CD8+CD4-CCR7+CD45RA+ naive T cells. Receptors were obtained from a human donor in good health. Some libraries in this study had Jurkat cell RNA spiked in.

In this sample, this clonotype is medium-sized. V and J are TRBV27 and TRBJ2-3; 7 bases match TRBD1. Germline values: CDR1 MNHEY, CDR2 SMNVEV (reference sequence). This CDR3 comprises 14 residues. Losses at the gene ends were 10 bases for V and 7 bases for J; bases not matched to a gene: 14. CDR3 sequence (DNA): TGTGCCACTCGACCGGGACAGACCTTATATACGCAGTATTTT. This gives the protein CATRPGQTLYTQYF.

This clonotype was counted a few times. The V call is TRBV6-2 or TRBV6-3, the J call TRBJ1-2; no firm D call. V dropped 6 bases and J dropped 5 bases, with 7 bases sitting between them. The CDR3 is 11 residues long. The germline gives CDR1 MNHEY, CDR2 SVGEGT. DNA for the CDR3: TGTGCCAGCAGGCTCGGGTATGGCTACACCTTC. Encoded protein: CASRLGYGYTF.

This clonotype is deemed medium-sized. V is TRBV13 and J is TRBJ2-7; perhaps TRBD2 as D (6 bases). CDR3 length equals 13 residues. Trimming removed 5 bases at V and 0 bases at J, with 8 bases between. Germline V lookup: CDR1 PRHDT, CDR2 FYEKMQ (reference sequence). The CDR3 loop is CASSPGGSYEQYF. The CDR3 DNA is TGTGCCAGCAGCCCCGGGGGCTCCTACGAGCAGTACTTC.

This clonotype was seen more than once but under ten times. This may be a read error: a much more frequent sequence differs by one nucleotide. The V and J genes are TRBV18 and TRBJ2-2; D is possibly TRBD1 or TRBD2 (5 bases each). Germline V gene sequence: CDR1 KGHSH, CDR2 LQKENI. This CDR3 region has 14 residues. The CDR3 is CASSDRLNTGDLFF. In DNA, the CDR3 is TGTGCCAGCTCAGACAGATTGAACACCGGGGACCTGTTTTTT.

This clonotype was observed a few times. It may be a read error: a sequence one base away is much more abundant. The rearrangement links TRBV9 to TRBJ1-1, with a tentative D call TRBD1 (6 bases). The CDR3 runs 13 residues. CDR1 and CDR2 (germline): SGDLS, YYNGEE. CDR3 in DNA: TGTGCCAGCAGCGTAGGCGGGGGCACTGGAGCTTTCTTT. This sequence encodes CASSVGGGTGAFF.

By its share, this clonotype is medium-sized. This sequence joins TRBV4-1 and TRBJ2-1; TRBD1 matches 7 bases. This CDR3 has 14 amino acids. Per the germline V gene, CDR1 is MGHRA and CDR2 is YSYEKL. The V and J ends lost 3 bases and 4 bases, in that order; junction bases with no gene match: 3. CDR3 region: CASSHETGYNEQFF. CDR3 nucleotides: TGCGCCAGCAGCCACGAGACAGGGTACAATGAGCAGTTCTTC.

By share, this clonotype counts as medium-sized (0.01 to 0.1%). This chain links TRBV10-2 with TRBJ2-7; D call uncertain. Deletions cut 7 bases from V and 2 bases from J, with 12 bases between. CDR3 length: 13 residues. Germline CDR1 is WSHSY and CDR2 is SAAADI. The chain's CDR3 is CASTETVTYEQYF. The CDR3 DNA reads TGCGCCAGCACCGAGACTGTTACCTACGAGCAGTACTTC.

There are a few counts of this clonotype. The rearrangement uses TRBV7-8 and TRBJ2-3, with 11 bases matching TRBD2. The CDR3 totals 15 residues. CDR1 SGHVS and CDR2 FQNEAQ come from the germline V gene. Losses at the gene ends were 4 bases for V and 7 bases for J; bases not matched to a gene: 7. The DNA for the CDR3 is TGTGCCAGCAGCTCGACTAGCGGGGTTTTTTATACGCAGTATTTT. This gives the protein CASSSTSGVFYTQYF.

About this clonotype itself: A much larger clone sits a single nucleotide away, making a read error possible. This rearrangement joins TRBV10-1 to TRBJ2-1, with 12 bases matching TRBD2. Germline CDR1 WNHNN, CDR2 SYGVQD (reference sequence). CDR3 length equals 16 residues. DNA of the CDR3: TGCGCCAGCAGTGACGGTAGGACTAGCGGGATCCATGAGCAGGTCTTC. It specifies CASSDGRTSGIHEQVF.

Details on this clonotype: Possible read error: a much larger clone is one base away. The rearrangement uses TRBV4-1 and TRBJ2-1, with 11 bases identical to TRBD1. The V gene's germline CDR1 is MGHRA and CDR2 YSYEKL. This CDR3 is built from 19 residues. This CDR3 is CASSQYPGQGGIIGNEQSF. CDR3 nucleotides: TGCGCCAGCAGCCAATACCCGGGACAGGGGGGCATTATCGGGAATGAGCAGTCCTTC.

This clonotype was detected only a few times. V gene TRBV5-1 combines with J gene TRBJ1-4; D remains unclear. With 0 bases removed from V and 6 bases from J, the gap between germline ends came to 21 bases. The CDR3 length is 18 residues. Germline assignment: CDR1 SGHRS and CDR2 YFSETQ. This CDR3 reads CASSLAGPSEGQHEKLFF. CDR3 coding DNA: TGCGCCAGCAGCTTGGCCGGACCGTCAGAGGGCCAGCATGAAAAACTGTTTTTT.

As to this clonotype: A much larger clonotype is one base distant, so this may be a read error. The CDR3 protein is CASSLLPPNTEAFF. CDR3 in DNA: TGTGCCAGCAGTTTACTCCCCCCGAACACTGAAGCTTTCTTT. V and J are TRBV27 and TRBJ1-1, with unresolved D. V was shortened by 2 bases and J by 1 base, with 8 bases between the two germline ends. This CDR3 region has 14 residues. The V gene's germline CDR1 is MNHEY and CDR2 SMNVEV (reference sequence).

With respect to this clonotype: This may stem from a read error, because a much larger clone lies one nucleotide away. V and J are TRBV28 and TRBJ2-7, with D possibly TRBD2 on 6 matching bases. The V gene lost 6 bases and the J gene lost 7 bases, with 22 bases spanning the gap. The CDR3 contains 15 residues. Germline lookup yields CDR1 MDHEN and CDR2 SYDVKM. This chain's CDR3 is CASRRGKAGWGEQYF. CDR3 DNA sequence: TGTGCCAGCAGACGCGGAAAGGCGGGATGGGGTGAGCAGTACTTC.

In its sample, this clonotype was seen a few times. One base away lies a much larger clone, so this may be a sequencing read error. The chain has TRBV27 and TRBJ2-7, with a possible D match to TRBD2 (6 bases). This CDR3 is 13 amino acids long. Germline CDR1 MNHEY, CDR2 SMNVEV (reference sequence). Trimming shortened V by 4 bases and J by 2 bases, and 9 bases separated the two germline ends. As DNA, the CDR3 is TGTGCCAGCAGTTGGGGCGGGACCTACGAGCAGTACTTC. Its translation is CASSWGGTYEQYF.

This clonotype is medium-sized (0.01 to 0.1%) within its sample. The chain employs TRBV28 and TRBJ2-6; D gene uncertain. The V gene's germline CDR1 is MDHEN and CDR2 SYDVKM. V was pared by 3 bases and J by 3 bases, with 12 bases between. CDR3 length: 16 residues. The CDR3 bases are TGTGCCAGCAGTTTGGACCCCCTGAATGGGGCCAACGTCCTGACTTTC. Translation gives CASSLDPLNGANVLTF. Filled out from reference TRBV28 and TRBJ2-6, the complete variable domain reads DVKVTQSSRYLVKRTGEKVFLECVQDMDHENMFWYRQDPGLGLRLIYFSYDVKMKEKGDIPEGYSVSREKKERFSLILESASTNQTSMYLCASSLDPLNGANVLTFGAGSRLTVL.

A note on this clonotype: A much larger clone lies one base from this, so it may be a read error. V usage is TRBV5-6 and J usage is TRBJ2-5; the D is unclear. Germline values: CDR1 SGHDT, CDR2 YYEEEE. This CDR3 has 13 amino acids. DNA of the CDR3: TGTGCCGGCAGCTTGTCGCTCCAAGAGACCCAGTACTTC. This gives the protein CAGSLSLQETQYF.

Concerning this clonotype: A much larger clone sits a single nucleotide away, making a read error possible. The CDR3 spells CASGGGTGGVNTEAFF. In DNA form, the CDR3 reads TGTGCCAGCGGGGGAGGGACAGGGGGCGTGAACACTGAAGCTTTCTTT. This rearrangement joins TRBV28 to TRBJ1-1; 12 nucleotides match TRBD1. The V gene end was trimmed by 8 bases and the J gene end by 0 bases; junction bases not matched to a gene: 7. In germline, CDR1 is MDHEN, CDR2 SYDVKM. The CDR3 consists of 16 residues.

Relative to its sample, this clonotype is medium-sized. The chain has TRBV7-9 and TRBJ2-3, with D unresolved. This CDR3 region has 13 residues. Germline lookup yields CDR1 SEHNR and CDR2 FQNEAQ (reference sequence). Trimming took off 5 bases at V and 0 bases at J, with 6 bases between the two ends. This chain's CDR3 is CASSAYSTDTQYF. In DNA, the CDR3 is TGTGCCAGCAGCGCCTATAGCACAGATACGCAGTATTTT.

Many counts were recorded for this clonotype. CDR3 sequence reads: CATRTGQGNQPQHF. The CDR3 nucleotides read TGTGCTACCCGGACAGGACAGGGGAACCAGCCCCAGCATTTT. This rearrangement joins TRBV27 to TRBJ1-5; TRBD1 aligns across 9 bases. Germline-derived CDR1 and CDR2 are MNHEY and SMNVEV (reference sequence). The length of the CDR3 is 14 residues.

This clonotype counts as medium-sized. The rearrangement joins TRBV7-9 to TRBJ1-5; 11 bases are shared with TRBD1. The junction had 1 base not matched to a gene; V was cut back by 1 base and J by 2 bases. The CDR3 is 16 residues long. Germline lookup yields CDR1 SEHNR and CDR2 FQNEAQ (reference sequence). The CDR3 sequence: CASSLEGQGGNQPQHF. CDR3 DNA: TGTGCCAGCAGCTTAGAGGGACAGGGGGGCAATCAGCCCCAGCATTTT.

This clonotype showed up just once. V is TRBV4-1 and J is TRBJ2-1; 7 nucleotides line up with TRBD2. The CDR3 has 15 residues. Germline values: CDR1 MGHRA, CDR2 YSYEKL. Trimming removed 8 bases from V and 7 bases from J; junction bases left unmatched: 14. CDR3 nucleotide sequence: TGCGCCAGCTGCCTAACTAGCGTCTCAGGGAATGAGCAGTTCTTC. This sequence encodes CASCLTSVSGNEQFF.

Concerning this clonotype: A much larger clone sits a single nucleotide away, making a read error possible. This chain joins TRBV27 and TRBJ2-3; maybe TRBD1 (6 bases). Deletions cut 8 bases from V and 4 bases from J, with 16 bases between. CDR3 length: 14 residues. The germline gives CDR1 MNHEY, CDR2 SMNVEV (reference sequence). Here the CDR3 reads CASYRGRGADTQYF. The CDR3, as DNA: TGTGCCAGCTATCGAGGCAGGGGTGCAGATACGCAGTATTTT.

By share, this clonotype counts as medium-sized (0.01 to 0.1%). The rearrangement joins TRBV29-1 to TRBJ2-6, with D uncertain. This CDR3 spans 13 amino acids. Germline loops: CDR1 SQVTM, CDR2 ANQGSEA. Trimming stripped 6 bases from V and 1 base from J, with 7 bases between. This CDR3 reads CSVSLSGANVLTF. CDR3 DNA: TGCAGCGTATCACTTTCTGGGGCCAACGTCCTGACTTTC.

By sample fraction, this clonotype is medium-sized. The V call is TRBV29-1, the J call TRBJ2-7, with a tentative D call TRBD2 (5 bases). Between the trimmed V and J ends, which lost 4 bases and 5 bases, there was a span of 12 bases. Germline CDR1 is SQVTM and CDR2 is ANQGSEA. The CDR3 totals 12 residues. This chain's CDR3 is CSVVAGVDEQYF. CDR3 coding DNA: TGCAGCGTTGTGGCCGGGGTCGACGAGCAGTACTTC.

This clonotype was counted a few times. With a much larger clone just one base away, this may be a read error. The rearrangement links TRBV30 to TRBJ2-7, with 7 bases aligning to TRBD2. The V segment lost 1 base and the J segment 4 bases; nucleotides outside the gene matches: 4. CDR1 and CDR2 from the germline V gene are GTSNPN and SVGIG (reference sequence). The length of the CDR3 is 13 residues. The CDR3 DNA is TGTGCCTGGAGTGCAGCGGGGCCTTACGAGCAGTACTTC. Its protein is CAWSAAGPYEQYF.

At least ten counts were recorded for this clonotype. J is TRBJ2-3 and V is TRBV27; tentatively, D is TRBD2 (5 bases). Germline V lookup: CDR1 MNHEY, CDR2 SMNVEV (reference sequence). Trimming pared 5 bases from V and 2 bases from J, leaving 23 bases between. The CDR3 is 18 residues long. CDR3: CASSLQFGADPHTDTQYF. CDR3 sequence (DNA): TGTGCCAGCAGTCTCCAGTTCGGAGCGGACCCACACACAGATACGCAGTATTTT.

This clonotype occurred a few times. This sequence joins TRBV5-6 and TRBJ2-3; no definite D call. The CDR3 sequence is 12 residues long. V lost 3 bases and J lost 1, with 3 bases in between. Germline V gene data show CDR1 as SGHDT and CDR2 as YYEEEE. The CDR3 loop reads CASSWGTDTQYF. The DNA for the CDR3 is TGTGCCAGCAGCTGGGGCACAGATACGCAGTATTTT.

This clonotype is judged medium-sized. This sequence joins TRBV7-6 and TRBJ2-3; D may correspond to TRBD1 or TRBD2 (6 bases each). V lost 0 bases and J lost 6, with 10 bases in between. The germline V gene encodes CDR1 SGHVS and CDR2 FNYEAQ. CDR3 size: 14 residues. For the CDR3, the DNA is TGTGCCAGCAGCTTAGCGGGAGGACAGGATACGCAGTATTTT. Translation gives CASSLAGGQDTQYF.

V is TRBV7-9 and J is TRBJ1-2; 9 nucleotides line up with TRBD1. The CDR3 runs to 15 residues. Germline CDR1 SEHNR, CDR2 FQNEAQ (reference sequence). J gave up 2 bases and V 8 bases, and 9 bases lay outside the gene matches. CDR3 sequence reads: CASRGQGNENYGYTF. For the CDR3, the DNA is TGTGCCAGCCGAGGACAGGGGAATGAAAACTATGGCTACACCTTC.

This clonotype was observed a handful of times. CDR3 in amino acids: CASSFSGGGEAFF. The CDR3 bases are TGTGCCAGCAGTTTCTCCGGGGGGGGGGAGGCTTTCTTT. The chain joins TRBV27 to TRBJ1-1; D perhaps matches TRBD1 (5 bases). Germline CDR1 and CDR2: MNHEY and SMNVEV (reference sequence). The length of the CDR3 is 13 residues. V gave up 3 bases and J gave up 11 bases, with 16 bases separating them.

A word on this clonotype: A much larger clone lies one base from this, so it may be a read error. The chain has TRBV20-1 and TRBJ2-3; possible D gene TRBD2, 8 bases. Germline V gene sequence: CDR1 DFQATT, CDR2 SNEGSKA (reference sequence). The CDR3 runs 16 residues. The DNA for the CDR3 is TGCAGTGCTAGAGAGAAAATAGCGGGAAGGACAGGTACGCAGTATTTT. It yields the protein CSAREKIAGRTGTQYF.

Regarding this clonotype: Given a much more abundant clone one base away, this may be a read error. The CDR3 reads CATSEGGPTGELVF. The CDR3 DNA sequence: TGTGCCACCAGTGAGGGGGGTCCAACCGGGGAGCTGGTTTTT. V usage is TRBV24-1 and J usage is TRBJ2-2; maybe TRBD2 (6 bases). This CDR3 spans 14 amino acids. Germline CDR1 reads KGHDR; CDR2 reads SFDVKD.